This TCR beta chain was captured in a study of CD8 T cell repertoires and HIV-1 epitope variants. Whole-study context: Equal numbers of autologous T cell-negative cells presented antigen to enriched T cells. A 10-day culture received IL-2, IL-7 and IL-15 on days 3 and 7.

Trimming shortened V by 0 bases and J by 1 base, and 3 bases separated the two germline ends. Germline assignment: CDR1 LGHNA and CDR2 YSLEER. The CDR3 has 14 amino acids. This table comes from immunoSEQ multiplex PCR, and its TCRdb copy is limited to in-frame clones, with some not included. The sample consists of 6,000 to 8,000 clones, 65% of them appearing once. Turning to this clone: Antigen: not known.

Sequencing was carried out using cultured CD8+ T cells derived from PBMCs. The TCR comes from a male donor with HIV. The chain has TRBV4-3 and TRBJ2-2, with no clear D. For the CDR3, the DNA is TGCGCCAGCAGCCAAGATGGGAACACCGGGGAGCTGTTTTTT. This sequence encodes CASSQDGNTGELFF.